This T cell receptor (beta chain) is from a study of cytomegalovirus exposure and HLA in healthy donors. Study findings and constraints: Association of a missense DCLRE1C variant with TCR beta V- and J-gene trimming was reported in a later analysis.

Vbeta (60) and Jbeta (13) primers were used in the PCR. Produced via immunoSEQ multiplex PCR; TCRdb's table is partial and in-frame only. The table lists over 150,000 clones, 82% of them singletons. As regards this clone: Antigen unknown.

The CDR3 loop spans 15 amino acids. Per the germline V gene, CDR1 is MDHEN and CDR2 is SYDVKM. J lost 1 base, V lost 6 bases, and 5 bases had no gene match. Sequencing used PBMCs. The receptor was derived from a woman aged 50 to 65 in good health and CMV-seropositive. V and J are TRBV28 and TRBJ2-2; 7 nucleotides agree with TRBD1. This chain's CDR3 is CASSPRQGNTGELFF. The CDR3 DNA is TGTGCCAGCAGCCCGAGACAGGGGAACACCGGGGAGCTGTTTTTT.